This T cell receptor beta chain derives from a study of CD4 T cells in relation to SARS-CoV-2 and coronaviruses. Libraries were prepared by immunoSEQ multiplex PCR; TCRdb keeps only in-frame clonotypes and omits some of them. Of about 26,000 clones listed, roughly four fifths were seen once; the top ten hold about 20%. As to this clone: No antigen is known for it.

Unexposed donor CD4+ T cells date from about 2011-2018, before the COVID-19 pandemic. Isolation of CD4+ T cells took place after approximately 10 days in culture. With V trimmed by 7 bases and J by 6 bases, 9 bases remained unmatched. The CDR3 totals 14 residues. Germline V gives CDR1 MNHEY, CDR2 SVGAGI. The chain is built from TRBV6-5 and TRBJ1-2; 9 bases are shared with TRBD1. This clonotype originated in a human donor in good health. The material sequenced was CD4+ T cells from PBMCs, cultured in vitro. CDR3 DNA: TGTGCCAGCACTCGGACAGGGGAGCGGAATGGCTACACCTTC. Amino acid sequence: CASTRTGERNGYTF.